The source of this T cell receptor beta chain is a study of blood T cells in healthy people across ages. Findings and limits, study-wide: With age, beta diversity per million T cells declined roughly linearly, significantly by 35 to 40.

A J-beta primer mix and a sample-barcoded 5' primer were used in a second PCR of about 7 to 12 cycles. In TCRdb, the 5' RACE reads were re-called with MiXCR into one record per CDR3 protein. Among hundreds of thousands of distinct CDR3 sequences listed, approximately 30% were seen once. At least ten counts were recorded for this clonotype. Its specificity is unknown. The V gene's germline CDR1 is SGHNT and CDR2 YYREEE (reference sequence). With 4 bases clipped from V and 10 bases from J, the junction kept 10 bases outside the gene matches. This CDR3 has 14 residues. The study recruited healthy Caucasian donors from Russia who were aged about 6 to 95. PBMCs numbering at least 7 million were isolated per sample.

The sequence derives from a woman of 80 years or more in good health. What was sequenced was blood. This chain connects TRBV5-4 to TRBJ2-1; 8 bases agree with TRBD1. The CDR3, as DNA: TGTGCCAGCAGCCGAGGACAGGGAGTAGGAGAGCAGTTCTTC. Its protein product is CASSRGQGVGEQFF.